A single sample is the source of the 13 T cell receptor beta chains below, sequenced in a study of patients and donors after allogeneic stem cell transplantation. Using its own MiXCR run on the RT-PCR reads, TCRdb lists one record per CDR3 protein. The sample comprises about 90,000 distinct CDR3 sequences, around 46% of which are singletons, and 61% rests with the top ten. The specimen was blood, either unsorted or a sorted T cell fraction (not recorded which). Receptors originate from a human donor who was either an allogeneic HSCT recipient or a stem cell or donor lymphocyte infusion donor (not recorded which). It is not recorded whose cells these are; they may come from a transplant donor.

In this sample, this clonotype turned up a few times. The V and J genes are TRBV19 and TRBJ1-1; D is unclear. Germline V gene sequence: CDR1 LNHDA, CDR2 SQIVND (reference sequence). With 1 base removed from V and 0 bases from J, the gap between germline ends came to 18 bases. This CDR3 is built from 18 residues. In DNA form, the CDR3 reads TGTGCCAGTAGTATAGGTGGGAACCCCTGGGCTATGAACACTGAAGCTTTCTTT. It codes for CASSIGGNPWAMNTEAFF.

The rearrangement uses TRBV27 and TRBJ1-5, with 9 bases aligning to TRBD1. The CDR3 has 16 residues. CDR1 is MNHEY and CDR2 is SMNVEV in the germline V gene (reference sequence). The ends lost 6 bases at V and 4 bases at J; junction bases unmatched: 10. The CDR3 region is CASSADRGLPNQPQHF. The CDR3 DNA is TGTGCCAGCAGCGCGGACAGGGGCCTACCTAATCAGCCCCAGCATTTT.

A few counts support this clonotype. The chain uses TRBV20-1 and TRBJ1-6, with 9 bases that match TRBD1. V trimming: 5 bases; J trimming: 5 bases; junction bases outside the gene matches: 7. The CDR3 covers 15 residues. Germline CDR1 is DFQATT and CDR2 is SNEGSKA (reference sequence). The CDR3 nucleotides read TGCAGTGCTTCTAACAGGGGGCCGGATAATTCACCCCTCCACTTT. This gives the protein CSASNRGPDNSPLHF.

Only a few counts were recorded for this clonotype. V usage is TRBV29-1 and J usage is TRBJ1-1; maybe TRBD1 (5 bases). This CDR3 has 15 residues. CDR1 SQVTM and CDR2 ANQGSEA come from the germline V gene. V was trimmed by 5 bases and J by 0 bases, leaving 16 bases between them. CDR3 coding DNA: TGCAGCGTTCCAGGGCTGGGCAGGGTGAACACTGAAGCTTTCTTT. Translated, it gives CSVPGLGRVNTEAFF.

This chain joins TRBV7-8 and TRBJ1-2; no clear D gene. V lost 5 bases and J lost 7, with 14 bases in between. Germline lookup yields CDR1 SGHVS and CDR2 FQNEAQ. The CDR3 contains 13 residues. In nucleotides, the CDR3 is TGTGCCAGCAGCCCCAGAGAAGTCGGTGGCTACACCTTC. Encoded protein: CASSPREVGGYTF.

This chain uses TRBV29-1 with TRBJ2-5, with D perhaps matching TRBD2 (5 bases). The CDR3 spans 10 residues. V shed 7 bases and J shed 5 bases, with 8 bases lying between them. CDR1 SQVTM and CDR2 ANQGSEA come from the germline V gene. The CDR3 region has the DNA TGCAGCGCCTGGAGGGAGACCCAGTACTTC. Its translation: CSAWRETQYF.

The J gene is TRBJ2-5, the V gene TRBV29-1, with D possibly matching TRBD2 (5 bases). CDR3 length: 14 residues. V was cut by 0 bases and J by 2 bases, with 10 bases left in between. Germline V lookup: CDR1 SQVTM, CDR2 ANQGSEA. The CDR3 nucleotides read TGCAGCGTTGAAGATCTCCTAGCACAAGAGACCCAGTACTTC. Translating gives CSVEDLLAQETQYF.

This clonotype has just a few counts. This chain links TRBV7-9 with TRBJ1-1; tentatively, D is TRBD1 (5 bases). The CDR3 sequence is 14 residues long. The germline V gene has CDR1 SEHNR and CDR2 FQNEAQ (reference sequence). Trimming shortened V by 5 bases and J by 6 bases, and 16 bases separated the two germline ends. CDR3 loop: CASSLSPSGAEAFF. The CDR3 coding sequence is TGTGCCAGCAGCCTAAGCCCGTCGGGGGCTGAAGCTTTCTTT.

This clonotype was seen a few times. The chain employs TRBV20-1 and TRBJ1-1, with D perhaps matching TRBD1 (5 bases). CDR1 is DFQATT, CDR2 SNEGSKA, per germline (reference sequence). This CDR3 has 17 residues. V was pared by 3 bases and J by 3 bases, with 23 bases between. The CDR3 reads CSARTAGFFLGDTEAFF. As DNA, the CDR3 is TGCAGTGCTAGGACCGCAGGGTTCTTCTTGGGGGACACTGAAGCTTTCTTT.

This clonotype was seen ten or more times. J is TRBJ1-1 and V is TRBV4-3; D is possibly TRBD1 (6 bases). The CDR3 has 15 amino acids. The germline gives CDR1 LGHNA, CDR2 YSLEER. V lost 3 bases and J 11 bases, leaving 22 bases between the germline ends. CDR3 in amino acids: CASSQTPGGRSIAFF. In DNA, the CDR3 is TGCGCCAGCAGCCAGACCCCCGGGGGGCGCTCTATCGCTTTCTTT.

V is TRBV12-3 or TRBV12-4 and J is TRBJ1-3; D uncertain. The V end lost 3 bases, the J end lost 2 bases, and 5 bases lay between the germline ends. This CDR3 region has 13 residues. As DNA, the CDR3 is TGTGCCAGCAGTTTTCAGGCTGGAAACACCATATATTTT. This sequence encodes CASSFQAGNTIYF.

The V and J genes are TRBV29-1 and TRBJ2-3; D is possibly TRBD1 or TRBD2 (5 bases each). The CDR3 loop spans 14 amino acids. V lost 7 bases and J lost 0, with 14 bases in between. The germline CDR1 and CDR2 sequences are SQVTM and ANQGSEA. The CDR3 sequence is CSASGTSSTDTQYF. CDR3 coding DNA: TGCAGCGCCTCAGGGACGTCTAGCACAGATACGCAGTATTTT.

The chain recombines TRBV12-3 or TRBV12-4 with TRBJ2-4; 7 bases align to TRBD1. This CDR3 has 14 residues. J lost 2 bases, V lost 5 bases, and 3 bases had no gene match. The CDR3 DNA reads TGTGCCAGCAGTCGACAGGGTCCCAAAAACATTCAGTACTTC. The encoded protein is CASSRQGPKNIQYF.